The rows below give T cell receptor beta chains drawn from one sample of a study of T cells after yellow fever vaccination. TCRdb reprocessed the 5' RACE reads with MiXCR, giving one entry per CDR3 protein. The data contain 500,000 to 650,000 distinct CDR3 sequences, roughly an eighth of them singletons. The sample in question was PBMCs, obtained on the day of the yellow fever booster vaccination. Every receptor here comes from a young man who received the YFV17D yellow fever vaccine. CDR3s include the opening cysteine and the closing phenylalanine or tryptophan. A D gene is named only where the DNA matches it firmly. Size values are once, few and many counts, or a class for expanded clones, and some rows have none.

TRBV27	TRBJ2-7	-	few	TGTGCCAGCAGTTCTTTTGGGACCTTAAACTACGAGCAGTACTTC	CASSSFGTLNYEQYF
TRBV27	TRBJ1-5	-	few	TGTGCCAGCAGTTTCCAATCAGGCCCCCAAGGCCAGCATTTT	CASSFQSGPQGQHF
TRBV7-2	TRBJ2-1	TRBD2	few	TGTGCCAGCAGCCGCCGACTAGCGGGGTTCGACAATGAGCAGTTCTTC	CASSRRLAGFDNEQFF
TRBV6-1	TRBJ2-1	-	few	TGTGCCAGCAGTGAGATAGGGTCCTACACAGGCTCCTACAATGAGCAGTTCTTC	CASSEIGSYTGSYNEQFF
TRBV10-3	TRBJ2-7	-	few	TGTGCCATCAGTGACCTTTTGACCGACGAGCAGTACTTC	CAISDLLTDEQYF
TRBV20-1	TRBJ1-6	TRBD1	-	TGCAGTGCTCGTCCGGGACAGATTAATTCACCCCTCCACTTT	CSARPGQINSPLHF
TRBV28	TRBJ2-7	-	-	TGTGCCAGCAGTCGCCGTCGCCACGAGCAGTACTTC	CASSRRRHEQYF
TRBV5-1	TRBJ2-2	-	few	TGCGCCAGCGGCGGTCGGCAGGGGAACACCGGGGAGCTGTTTTTT	CASGGRQGNTGELFF
TRBV6-2/TRBV6-3	TRBJ1-2	TRBD1	few	TGTGCCAGCTTGTGGACAGGGGGAAACTATGGCTACACCTTC	CASLWTGGNYGYTF
TRBV20-1	TRBJ2-7	-	-	TGCAGTGCTAGGGCACCGATGGATCTACATTATGGGCAGTACTTC	CSARAPMDLHYGQYF
TRBV30	TRBJ1-2	TRBD1	-	TGTGCCTGGAGTATAACCGGGACAGCCCTAGGCGGCACCTTC	CAWSITGTALGGTF
TRBV6-2/TRBV6-3	TRBJ1-5	TRBD1	-	TGTGCCAGCAGTCGGCCAGGGACAGCCCCGCGTCAGCCCCAGCATTTT	CASSRPGTAPRQPQHF
TRBV4-2	TRBJ1-1	TRBD1	-	TGTGCCAGCAGCCAACCGGATTCAGGGGGCACTGAAGCTTTCTTT	CASSQPDSGGTEAFF
TRBV6-4	TRBJ2-3	TRBD2	-	TGTGCCAGCAGTCTTTCTAGCGGGAGGCCCCAGTATTTT	CASSLSSGRPQYF
TRBV3-1	TRBJ1-4	-	many	TGTGCCAGCAGCCAAGATGAAAAACTGTTTTTT	CASSQDEKLFF
TRBV12-3/TRBV12-4	TRBJ2-1	-	few	TGTGCCAGCAGTTTTCCCGCCAATGAGCAGTTCTTC	CASSFPANEQFF
TRBV19	TRBJ1-5	-	few	TGTGCCAGTAGGTCGGGTGGTCAGCCCCAGCATTTT	CASRSGGQPQHF
TRBV7-3	TRBJ2-1	TRBD2	few	TGTGCCAGCGGCACTGCCGTGCTATCTAGCGGTGGTGAGCAGTTCTTC	CASGTAVLSSGGEQFF
TRBV7-2	TRBJ1-2	TRBD1	few	TGTGCCAGCAGCCGACAGGGGGTATATGGCTACACCTTC	CASSRQGVYGYTF
TRBV21-1	TRBJ2-1	-	few	TGTGCCAGCATCACTACGACAGGCCGAGGCTCCTACAATGAGCAGTTCTTC	CASITTTGRGSYNEQFF
TRBV29-1	TRBJ2-6	TRBD1	-	TGCAGCGTCCCTGCTGAGGACAGGGGGAATTTTGGGGCCAACGTCCTGACTTTC	CSVPAEDRGNFGANVLTF
TRBV9	TRBJ1-1	-	few	TGTGCCAGCAGCGTAGAGGGCAGAGAGAACACTGAAGCTTTCTTT	CASSVEGRENTEAFF
TRBV6-5	TRBJ2-3	TRBD2	few	TGTGCCAGCACCAGTCTAGCGGGTCGGCAGTATTTT	CASTSLAGRQYF
TRBV29-1	TRBJ2-5	-	many	TGCAGCGTTGAACGGAAGGGACACCGGTACCAAGAGACCCAGTACTTC	CSVERKGHRYQETQYF
TRBV6-2/TRBV6-3	TRBJ2-2	-	few	TGTGCCAGCAGTTACACCCGTGAATCCGGGGAGCTGTTTTTT	CASSYTRESGELFF
TRBV6-1	TRBJ2-1	TRBD2	-	TGTGCCAGCAGGCCAGAGCGGGGGTCCTACAATGAGCAGTTCTTC	CASRPERGSYNEQFF
TRBV7-2	TRBJ1-6	-	few	TGTGCCAGCAGCTTAACAAATGGCTATTCACCCCTCCACTTT	CASSLTNGYSPLHF
TRBV6-2/TRBV6-3	TRBJ1-1	-	few	TGTGCCAGCTGCTCCCTCCCGGGTGAAGCTTTCTTT	CASCSLPGEAFF
TRBV20-1	TRBJ1-3	-	-	TGCAGTGCTAGGACGCCGTTGACATCAACCATATATTTT	CSARTPLTSTIYF
TRBV20-1	TRBJ2-7	-	many	TGCAGTGCTAGGACGGACGGTATCGAGCAGTACTTC	CSARTDGIEQYF
TRBV15	TRBJ2-1	TRBD2	few	TGTGCCACCAGCGAGGGACTAGCCCCCAATGAGCAGTTCTTC	CATSEGLAPNEQFF
TRBV20-1	TRBJ2-3	TRBD1	few	TGCAGTGATCGGGACAGGGGTCGAGATACGCAGTATTTT	CSDRDRGRDTQYF
TRBV25-1	TRBJ2-1	TRBD2	-	TGTGCCAGCAGTGCGGTACTAGCGGGCAACAATGAGCAGTTCTTC	CASSAVLAGNNEQFF
TRBV7-8	TRBJ1-5	TRBD1	few	TGTGCCAGCAGCTTAGCGACAGGGGCAAGCAATCAGCCCCAGCATTTT	CASSLATGASNQPQHF
TRBV11-2	TRBJ2-4	-	-	TGTGCCAGCAGCTTAACCCCCCGCGCAGGGAGGTCTTTGCAGGACATTCAGTACTTC	CASSLTPRAGRSLQDIQYF